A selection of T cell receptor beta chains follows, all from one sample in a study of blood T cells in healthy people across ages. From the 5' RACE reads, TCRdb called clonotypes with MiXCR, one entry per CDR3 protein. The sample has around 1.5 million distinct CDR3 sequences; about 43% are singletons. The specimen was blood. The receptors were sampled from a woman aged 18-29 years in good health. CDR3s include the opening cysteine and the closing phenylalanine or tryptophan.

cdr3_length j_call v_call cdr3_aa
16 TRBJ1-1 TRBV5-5 CASSWGQGILNTEAFF
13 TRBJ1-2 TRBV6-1 CASSERRGDGYTF
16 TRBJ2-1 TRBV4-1 CASQELTGYSYNEQFF
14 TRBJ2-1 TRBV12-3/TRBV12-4 CASSSGTGRIEQFF
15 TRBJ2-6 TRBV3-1 CASSPDWSGANVLTF
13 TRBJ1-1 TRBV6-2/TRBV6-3 CASRRGTGAEAFF
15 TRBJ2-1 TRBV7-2 CASSPQRGTYNEQFF
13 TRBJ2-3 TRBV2 CASVASAYGTQYF
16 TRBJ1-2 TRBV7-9 CASSLRGGGGHYGYTF
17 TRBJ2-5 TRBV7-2 CASSPLTSGLEQETQYF
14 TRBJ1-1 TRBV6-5 CASRPRDRATEAFF
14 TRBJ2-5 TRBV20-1 CSAVIRGLKVDEYF
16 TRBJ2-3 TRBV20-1 CSARAIGGPSTDTQYF
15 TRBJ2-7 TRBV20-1 CSARDNRGSLYEQYF
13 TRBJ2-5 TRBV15 CATSGGYQETQYF
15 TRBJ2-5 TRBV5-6 CASSSQGSGQETQYF
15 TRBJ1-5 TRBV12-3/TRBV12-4 CASSPDEQAYQPQHF
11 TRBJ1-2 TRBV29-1 CSVEQAYGYTF
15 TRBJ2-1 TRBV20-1 CSANSLGLALNEQFF
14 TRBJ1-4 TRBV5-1 CASRLKGAGEKLFF
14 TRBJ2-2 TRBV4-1 CASSPRGGDGELFF
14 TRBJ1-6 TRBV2 CASRLRGYNSPLHF
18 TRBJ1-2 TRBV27 CASSLIGAATPTDYGYTF
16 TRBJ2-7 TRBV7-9 CASTSLGSQREYEQYF
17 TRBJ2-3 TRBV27 CASSTTSGGLWTDTQYF
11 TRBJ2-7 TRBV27 CASSSVGGQYF
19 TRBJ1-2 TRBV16 CASSQSSQGAVGARYGYTF
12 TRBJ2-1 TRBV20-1 CSAVKGDNEQFF
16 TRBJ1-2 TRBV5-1 CASSLGRGDYNYGYTF
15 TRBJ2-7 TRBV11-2 CASSFSGGPYYEQYF
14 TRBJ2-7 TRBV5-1 CASSGGPASYEQYF
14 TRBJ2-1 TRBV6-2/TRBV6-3 CAIAPAGQRLWQFF
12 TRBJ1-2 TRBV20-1 CSAWEGSYGYTF
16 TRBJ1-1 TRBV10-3 CAISDDRWGMNTEAFF
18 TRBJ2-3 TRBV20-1 CSARDRLGAGDPTDTQYF
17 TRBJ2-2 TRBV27 CASSVTGAGGNTGELFF
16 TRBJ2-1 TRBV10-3 CAISGPERELYNEQFF
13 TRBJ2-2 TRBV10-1 CASRGTTTGELFF
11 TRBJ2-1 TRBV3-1 CASSQGQPQFF
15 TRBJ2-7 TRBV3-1 CASSQVAQGAQEQYF
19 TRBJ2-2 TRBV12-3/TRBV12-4 CASSLVRTISGPNTGELFF
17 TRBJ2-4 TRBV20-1 CSARETGGLAAKNIQYF
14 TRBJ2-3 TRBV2 CATLRTGGTDTQYF
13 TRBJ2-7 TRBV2 CASSAKTRDPQYF
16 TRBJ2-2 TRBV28 CASTLWASPNTGELFF
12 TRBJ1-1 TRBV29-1 CSVARDEMIGFF
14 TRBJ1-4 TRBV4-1 CASSQEGTNEKLFF
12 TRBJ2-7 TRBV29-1 CSVARQGYEQYF
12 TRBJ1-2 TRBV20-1 CSVSTGKSGYTF
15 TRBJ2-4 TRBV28 CASSPGLAVGNIQYF
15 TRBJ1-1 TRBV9 CASSVLRNGVTEAFF
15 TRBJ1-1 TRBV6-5 CASSYRDIPRAEAFF
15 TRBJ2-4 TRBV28 CASSLGGLAKNIQYF
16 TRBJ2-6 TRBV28 CASSLQGAHGANVLTF
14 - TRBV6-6 CASNPTASPYEQYF